Given below is one T cell receptor (beta chain) in context. TCRdb's copy holds only in-frame clones and misses some; the assay was immunoSEQ multiplex PCR. Altogether over 100,000 clones are present, roughly 89% being singletons, with the ten largest covering 8.4%. The ends were cut back, 2 bases at V and 0 bases at J, with 11 bases in the middle. Germline V gene data show CDR1 as KGHSH and CDR2 as LQKENI. This CDR3 region has 16 residues. This sample stems from a study of T cell responses to AZD1222 COVID-19 vaccine. The sample consisted of peripheral blood, taken on day 0 of AZD1222 vaccination. The TCR comes from an adult in good health. The V gene is TRBV18, the J gene TRBJ2-1; the D is unclear. DNA for the CDR3: TGTGCCAGCTCACCAGGCCAGAGGAACTCCTACAATGAGCAGTTCTTC. Amino acids: CASSPGQRNSYNEQFF.